What follows describes a single T cell receptor (beta chain). Random-hexamer reverse transcription was applied to about 0.45 to 1 ug RNA. TCRdb called the immunoSEQ multiplex PCR reads again in MiXCR, with one record for every CDR3 protein. The table includes some 150,000 distinct CDR3 sequences, roughly 96% detected once. In blood CD8+ and CD4+ T cells, TCR beta underwent sequencing. The CDR3 covers 14 residues. V trimming: 0 bases; J trimming: 7 bases; junction bases outside the gene matches: 4. Germline CDR1 and CDR2: SGDLS and YYNGEE. The data were taken from a study of CD8 T cells in Susac syndrome.

The chain links TRBV9 to TRBJ2-1, with TRBD2 matching 7 bases. The TCR originated in a human donor with multiple sclerosis. Sequences were obtained from CD8+ T cells from PBMCs. The CDR3 sequence: CASSVGPGGNEQFF. CDR3 DNA: TGTGCCAGCAGCGTAGGCCCCGGGGGGAATGAGCAGTTCTTC.